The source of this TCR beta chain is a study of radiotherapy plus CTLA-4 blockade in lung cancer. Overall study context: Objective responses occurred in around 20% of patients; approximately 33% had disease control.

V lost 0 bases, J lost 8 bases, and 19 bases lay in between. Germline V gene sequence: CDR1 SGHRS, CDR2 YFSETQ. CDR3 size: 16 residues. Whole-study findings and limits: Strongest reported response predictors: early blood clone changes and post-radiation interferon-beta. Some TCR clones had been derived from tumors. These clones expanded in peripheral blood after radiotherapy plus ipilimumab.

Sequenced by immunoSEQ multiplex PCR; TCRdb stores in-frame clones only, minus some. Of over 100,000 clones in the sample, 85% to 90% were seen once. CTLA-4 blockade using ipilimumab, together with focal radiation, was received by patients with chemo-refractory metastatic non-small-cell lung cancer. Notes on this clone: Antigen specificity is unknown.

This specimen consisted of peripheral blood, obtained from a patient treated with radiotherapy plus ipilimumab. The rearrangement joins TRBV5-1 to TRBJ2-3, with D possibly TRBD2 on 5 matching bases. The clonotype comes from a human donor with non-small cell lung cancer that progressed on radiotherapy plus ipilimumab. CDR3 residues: CASSLGTTGDLGTQYF. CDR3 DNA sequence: TGCGCCAGCAGCTTGGGCACTACCGGGGATTTGGGTACGCAGTATTTT.